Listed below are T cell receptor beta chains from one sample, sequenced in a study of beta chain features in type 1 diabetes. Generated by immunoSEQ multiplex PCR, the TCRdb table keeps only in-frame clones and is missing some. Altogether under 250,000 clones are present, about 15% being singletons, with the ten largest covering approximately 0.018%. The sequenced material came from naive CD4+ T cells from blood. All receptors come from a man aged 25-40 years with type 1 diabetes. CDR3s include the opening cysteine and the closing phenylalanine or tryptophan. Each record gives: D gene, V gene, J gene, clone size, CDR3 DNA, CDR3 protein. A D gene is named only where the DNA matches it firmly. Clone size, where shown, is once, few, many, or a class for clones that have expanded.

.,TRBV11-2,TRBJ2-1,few,TGTGCCAGCAGCCCCGGACGGGGCTCCTACAATGAGCAGTTCTTC,CASSPGRGSYNEQFF
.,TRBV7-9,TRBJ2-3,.,TGTGCCAGCAGTTCGAAGGGGAATACGCAGTATTTT,CASSSKGNTQYF
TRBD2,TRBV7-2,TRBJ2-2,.,TGTGCCAGCAGCTTACAAACGACTAGCGACGGGGAGCTGTTTTTT,CASSLQTTSDGELFF
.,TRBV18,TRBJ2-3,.,TGTGCCAGCTCACGTAGTTCTTTCACAGATACGCAGTATTTT,CASSRSSFTDTQYF
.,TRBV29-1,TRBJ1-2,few,TGCAGCGTTGAACAACGCGGCATACCTAACTATGGCTACACCTTC,CSVEQRGIPNYGYTF
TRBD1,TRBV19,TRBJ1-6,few,TGTGCCAGTAGTATCGACAGGGGGGGTCCACCCCTCCACTTT,CASSIDRGGPPLHF
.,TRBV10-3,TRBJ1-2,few,TGTGCCATCAGTGATTCACAAAACTATGGCTACACCTTC,CAISDSQNYGYTF
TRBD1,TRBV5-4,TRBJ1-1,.,TGTGCCAGCAGCAGGACAGGGGAGGGCACTGAAGCTTTCTTT,CASSRTGEGTEAFF
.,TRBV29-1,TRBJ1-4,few,TGCAGCGTTGCCACAGGACCGAACAATGAAAAACTGTTTTTT,CSVATGPNNEKLFF
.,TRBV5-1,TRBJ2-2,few,TGCGCCAGCAGCACTGCGAACGCCGGGGAGCTGTTTTTT,CASSTANAGELFF
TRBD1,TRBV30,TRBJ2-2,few,TGTGCCTGGAGTGTATCCAGGGGGCCCACCGGGGAGCTGTTTTTT,CAWSVSRGPTGELFF
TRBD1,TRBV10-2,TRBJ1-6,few,TGCGCCAGCAGTGAAGGGACAGGGGGAACGGGGTCACCCCTCCACTTT,CASSEGTGGTGSPLHF
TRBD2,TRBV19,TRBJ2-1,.,TGTGCCAGTCTAGCGGACTCCTACAATGAGCAGTTCTTC,CASLADSYNEQFF
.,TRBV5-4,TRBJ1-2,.,TGTGCCAGCAGCTTGGCCCAGGACTATGGCTACACCTTC,CASSLAQDYGYTF
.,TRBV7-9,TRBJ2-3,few,TGTGCCAGCAGCTACGGGGGGCCCACAGATACGCAGTATTTT,CASSYGGPTDTQYF
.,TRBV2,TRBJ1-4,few,TGTGCCAGCAGTGACAGGGACACCTATGAAAAACTGTTTTTT,CASSDRDTYEKLFF
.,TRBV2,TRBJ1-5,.,TGTGCCAGCAGTGAATCGGGTAGGGGCCCCAATCAGCCCCAGCATTTT,CASSESGRGPNQPQHF
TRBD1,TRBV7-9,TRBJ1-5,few,TGTGCCAGCAGCTTAGACGGACAGGGAATGCCCCAGCATTTT,CASSLDGQGMPQHF
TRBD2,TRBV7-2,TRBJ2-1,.,TGTGCCAGCAGCTTCCGGGAGGGGAGTGAGCAGTTCTTC,CASSFREGSEQFF
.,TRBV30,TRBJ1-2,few,TGTGCCTGGAGTGGAAGGGAGGTTGGCGGCTACACCTTC,CAWSGREVGGYTF